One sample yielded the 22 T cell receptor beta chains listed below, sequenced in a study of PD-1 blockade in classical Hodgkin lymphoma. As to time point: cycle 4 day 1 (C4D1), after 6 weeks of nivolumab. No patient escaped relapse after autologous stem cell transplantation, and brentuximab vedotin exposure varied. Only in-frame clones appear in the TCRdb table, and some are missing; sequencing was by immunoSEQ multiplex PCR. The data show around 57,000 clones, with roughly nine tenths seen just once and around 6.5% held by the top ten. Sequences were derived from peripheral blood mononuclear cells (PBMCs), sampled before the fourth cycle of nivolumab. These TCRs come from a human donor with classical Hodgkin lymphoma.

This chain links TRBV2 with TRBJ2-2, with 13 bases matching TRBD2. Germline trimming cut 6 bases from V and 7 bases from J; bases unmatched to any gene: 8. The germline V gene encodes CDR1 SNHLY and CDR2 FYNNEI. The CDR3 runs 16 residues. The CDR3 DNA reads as TGTGCCAGCAGCCCCGGACTAGCGGGAGCGGGCGGGGAGCTGTTTTTT. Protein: CASSPGLAGAGGELFF.

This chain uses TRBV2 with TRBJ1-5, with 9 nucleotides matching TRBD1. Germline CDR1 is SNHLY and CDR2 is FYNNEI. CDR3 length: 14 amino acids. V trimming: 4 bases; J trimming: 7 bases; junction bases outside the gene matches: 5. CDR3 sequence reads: CASSGGQGRQPQHF. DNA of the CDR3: TGTGCCAGCAGTGGGGGACAGGGCAGGCAGCCCCAGCATTTT.

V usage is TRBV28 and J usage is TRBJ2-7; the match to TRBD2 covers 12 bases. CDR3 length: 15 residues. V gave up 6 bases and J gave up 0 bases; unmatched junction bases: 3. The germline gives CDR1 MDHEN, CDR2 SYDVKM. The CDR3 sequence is CASSSTSGGSYEQYF. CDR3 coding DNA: TGTGCCAGCAGCTCGACTAGCGGGGGCTCCTACGAGCAGTACTTC.

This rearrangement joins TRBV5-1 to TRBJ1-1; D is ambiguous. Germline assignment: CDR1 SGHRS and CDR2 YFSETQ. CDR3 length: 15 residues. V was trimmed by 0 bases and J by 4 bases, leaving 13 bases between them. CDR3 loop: CASSLELGVSTEAFF. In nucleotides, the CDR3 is TGCGCCAGCAGCTTGGAACTGGGTGTCTCCACTGAAGCTTTCTTT. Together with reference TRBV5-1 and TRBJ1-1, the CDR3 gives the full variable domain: KAGVTQTPRYLIKTRGQQVTLSCSPISGHRSVSWYQQTPGQGLQFLFEYFSETQRNKGNFPGRFSGRQFSNSRSEMNVSTLELGDSALYLCASSLELGVSTEAFFGQGTRLTVV.

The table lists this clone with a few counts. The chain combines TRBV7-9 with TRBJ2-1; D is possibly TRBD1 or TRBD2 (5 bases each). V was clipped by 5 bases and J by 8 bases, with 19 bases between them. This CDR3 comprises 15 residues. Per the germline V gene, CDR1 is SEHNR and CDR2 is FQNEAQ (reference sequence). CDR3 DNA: TGTGCCAGCAGCCCCCCCGGGGCTAGTAGCTATGAGCAGTTCTTC. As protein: CASSPPGASSYEQFF.

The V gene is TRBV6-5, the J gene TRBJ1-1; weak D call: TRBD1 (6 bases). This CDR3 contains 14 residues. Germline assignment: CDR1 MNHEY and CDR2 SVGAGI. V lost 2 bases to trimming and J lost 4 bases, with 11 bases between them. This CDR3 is CASSYTGRSTEAFF. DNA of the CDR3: TGTGCCAGCAGTTACACAGGGCGAAGCACTGAAGCTTTCTTT.

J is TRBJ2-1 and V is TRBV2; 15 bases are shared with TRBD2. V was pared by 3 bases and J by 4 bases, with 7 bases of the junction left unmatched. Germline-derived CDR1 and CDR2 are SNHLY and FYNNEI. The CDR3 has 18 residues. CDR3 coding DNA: TGTGCCAGCAGTGATCGCCCGGGACTAGCGGGAGGTTACAATGAGCAGTTCTTC. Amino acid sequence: CASSDRPGLAGGYNEQFF.

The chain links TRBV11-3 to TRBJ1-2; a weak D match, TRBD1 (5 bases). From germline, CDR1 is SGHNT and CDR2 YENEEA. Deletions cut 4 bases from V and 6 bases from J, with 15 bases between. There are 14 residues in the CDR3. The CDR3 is CASSSAGTFHGYTF. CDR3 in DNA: TGTGCCAGCAGCTCGGCAGGGACCTTTCATGGCTACACCTTC.

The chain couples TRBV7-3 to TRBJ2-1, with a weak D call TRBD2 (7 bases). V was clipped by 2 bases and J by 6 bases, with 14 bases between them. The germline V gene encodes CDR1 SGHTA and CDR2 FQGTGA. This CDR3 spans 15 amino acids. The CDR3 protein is CASSLGRGAPNEQFF. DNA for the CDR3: TGTGCCAGCAGCTTAGGTCGGGGGGCCCCCAATGAGCAGTTCTTC.

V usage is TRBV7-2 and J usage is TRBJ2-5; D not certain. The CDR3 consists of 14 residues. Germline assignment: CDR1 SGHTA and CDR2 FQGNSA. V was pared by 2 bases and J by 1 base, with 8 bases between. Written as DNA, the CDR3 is TGTGCCAGCAGCTTAAGTCAGGTCCAAGAGACCCAGTACTTC. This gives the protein CASSLSQVQETQYF.

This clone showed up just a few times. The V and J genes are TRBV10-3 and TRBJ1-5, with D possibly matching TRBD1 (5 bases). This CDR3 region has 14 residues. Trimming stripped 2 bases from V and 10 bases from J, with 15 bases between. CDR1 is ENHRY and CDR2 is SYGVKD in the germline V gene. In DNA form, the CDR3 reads TGTGCCATCAGTGAGATCAGGGACTTAGAACCCCAGCATTTT. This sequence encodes CAISEIRDLEPQHF.

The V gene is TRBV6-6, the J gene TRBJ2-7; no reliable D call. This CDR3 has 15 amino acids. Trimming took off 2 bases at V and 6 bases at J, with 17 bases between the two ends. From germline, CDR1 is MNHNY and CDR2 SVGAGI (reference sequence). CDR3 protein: CASSYGQTPGSEQYF. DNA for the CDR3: TGTGCCAGCAGTTACGGTCAAACTCCAGGTAGCGAGCAGTACTTC.

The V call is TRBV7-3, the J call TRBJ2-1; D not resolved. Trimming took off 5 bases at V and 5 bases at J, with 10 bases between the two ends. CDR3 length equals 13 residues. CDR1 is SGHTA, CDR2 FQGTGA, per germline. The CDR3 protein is CASSPKLDNEQFF. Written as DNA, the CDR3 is TGTGCCAGCAGCCCCAAATTGGACAATGAGCAGTTCTTC.

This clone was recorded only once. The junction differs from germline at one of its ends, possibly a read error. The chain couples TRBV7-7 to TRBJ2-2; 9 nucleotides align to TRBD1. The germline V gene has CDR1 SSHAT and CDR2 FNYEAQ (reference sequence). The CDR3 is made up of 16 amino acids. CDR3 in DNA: TGTGCTAGCAGCCCCACAGGGGGCTGGAACACCGGGGAGCTGTTTTTT. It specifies CASSPTGGWNTGELFF.

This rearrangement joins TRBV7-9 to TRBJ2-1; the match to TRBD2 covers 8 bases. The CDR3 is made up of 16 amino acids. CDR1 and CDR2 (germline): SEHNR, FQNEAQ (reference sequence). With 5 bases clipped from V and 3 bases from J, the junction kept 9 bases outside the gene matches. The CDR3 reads CASSLRGAGFYNEQFF. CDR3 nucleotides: TGTGCCAGCAGCCTGCGGGGGGCCGGCTTCTACAATGAGCAGTTCTTC.

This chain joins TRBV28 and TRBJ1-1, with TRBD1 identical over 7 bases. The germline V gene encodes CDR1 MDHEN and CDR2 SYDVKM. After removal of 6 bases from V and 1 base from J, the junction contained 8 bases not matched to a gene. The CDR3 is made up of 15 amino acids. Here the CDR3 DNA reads TGTGCCAGCAGCTCAACAGGGGCTGGGAACACTGAAGCTTTCTTT. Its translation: CASSSTGAGNTEAFF.

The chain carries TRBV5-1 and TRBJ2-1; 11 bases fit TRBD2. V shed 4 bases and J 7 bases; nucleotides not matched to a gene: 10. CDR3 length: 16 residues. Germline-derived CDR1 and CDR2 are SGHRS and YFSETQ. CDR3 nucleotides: TGCGCCAGCAGCGGATTACTAGCGGGAGCTAGAAATGAGCAGTTCTTC. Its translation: CASSGLLAGARNEQFF.

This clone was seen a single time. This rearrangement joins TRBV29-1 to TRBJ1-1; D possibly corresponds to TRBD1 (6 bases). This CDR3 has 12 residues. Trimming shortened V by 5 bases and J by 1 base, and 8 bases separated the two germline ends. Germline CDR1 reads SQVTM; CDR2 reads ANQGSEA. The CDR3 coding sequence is TGCAGCGTTTTGGGGGCGAACACTGAAGCTTTCTTT. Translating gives CSVLGANTEAFF.

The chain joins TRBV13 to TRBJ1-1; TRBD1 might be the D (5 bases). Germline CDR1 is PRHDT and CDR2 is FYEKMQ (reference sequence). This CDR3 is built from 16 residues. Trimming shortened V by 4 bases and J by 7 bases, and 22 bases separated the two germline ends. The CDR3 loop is CASSSNRGAALLEAFF. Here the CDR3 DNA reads TGTGCCAGCAGCTCAAATAGAGGGGCCGCTCTCCTTGAAGCTTTCTTT.

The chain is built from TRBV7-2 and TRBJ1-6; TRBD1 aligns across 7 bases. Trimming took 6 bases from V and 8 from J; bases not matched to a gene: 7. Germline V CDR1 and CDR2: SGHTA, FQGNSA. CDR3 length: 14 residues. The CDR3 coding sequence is TGTGCCAGCAGACAGACAGGGCCCGATTCACCCCTCCACTTT. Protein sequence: CASRQTGPDSPLHF.

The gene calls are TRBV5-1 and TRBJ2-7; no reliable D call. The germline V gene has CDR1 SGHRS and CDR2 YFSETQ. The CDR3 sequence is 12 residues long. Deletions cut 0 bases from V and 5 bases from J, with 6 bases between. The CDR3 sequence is CASSLALDEQYF. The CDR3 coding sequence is TGCGCCAGCAGCTTGGCTTTGGACGAGCAGTACTTC.

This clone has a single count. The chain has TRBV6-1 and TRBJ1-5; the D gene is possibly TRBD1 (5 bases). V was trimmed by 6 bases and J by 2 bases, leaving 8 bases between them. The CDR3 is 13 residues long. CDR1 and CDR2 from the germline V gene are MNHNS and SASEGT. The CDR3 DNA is TGTGCCAGCAGCGTGGGGGGCAATCAGCCCCAGCATTTT. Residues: CASSVGGNQPQHF.